This TCR beta chain was retrieved from a study of cytomegalovirus exposure and HLA in healthy donors. Overall study context: The 120 validation repertoires matched the approximately 700 first-cohort repertoires in platform, a later analysis reported.

The CDR3 is made up of 14 amino acids. Per the germline V gene, CDR1 is ENHRY and CDR2 is SYGVKD. The V and J ends lost 4 bases and 3 bases respectively, with 13 bases between them. Here immunoSEQ multiplex PCR was the method, and the copy in TCRdb shows in-frame clones only, minus some. The sample yields under 60,000 clones, around 90% seen once. The donors formed part of the 120-subject validation cohort, distinct from the approximately 670-subject first cohort. The V call is TRBV10-3, the J call TRBJ2-7; possibly TRBD2 for D (5 bases). The specimen was PBMCs. The receptor was derived from a woman aged 25 to 39 in good health and CMV-seronegative. CDR3 DNA sequence: TGTGCCATCAGTGGAGGAGGTACATTCTACGAGCAGTACTTC. As protein: CAISGGGTFYEQYF.